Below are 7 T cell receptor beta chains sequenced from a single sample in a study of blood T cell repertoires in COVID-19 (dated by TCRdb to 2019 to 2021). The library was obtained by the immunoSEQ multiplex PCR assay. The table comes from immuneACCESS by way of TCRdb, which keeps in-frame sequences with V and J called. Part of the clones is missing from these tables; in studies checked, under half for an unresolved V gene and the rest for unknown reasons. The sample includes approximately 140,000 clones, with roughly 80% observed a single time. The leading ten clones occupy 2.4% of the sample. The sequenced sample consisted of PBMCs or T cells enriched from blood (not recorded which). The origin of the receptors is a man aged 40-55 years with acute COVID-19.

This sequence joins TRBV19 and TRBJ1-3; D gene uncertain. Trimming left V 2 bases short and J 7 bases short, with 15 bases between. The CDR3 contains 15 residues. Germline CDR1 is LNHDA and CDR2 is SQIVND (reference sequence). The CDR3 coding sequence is TGTGCCAGTAGTATATCCCAAAGCTTAATCAACACCATATATTTT. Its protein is CASSISQSLINTIYF.

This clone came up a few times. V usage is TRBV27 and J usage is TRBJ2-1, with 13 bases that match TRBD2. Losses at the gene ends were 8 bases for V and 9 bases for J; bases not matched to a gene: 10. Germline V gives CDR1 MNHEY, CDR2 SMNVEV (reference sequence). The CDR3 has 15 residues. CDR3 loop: CASGTSGNGKSEQFF. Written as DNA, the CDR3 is TGTGCCAGCGGGACTAGCGGGAACGGAAAAAGTGAGCAGTTCTTC.

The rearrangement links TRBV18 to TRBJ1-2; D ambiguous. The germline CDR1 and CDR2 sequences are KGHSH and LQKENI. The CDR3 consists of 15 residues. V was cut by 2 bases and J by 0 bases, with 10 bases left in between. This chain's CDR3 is CASSPTGSTNYGYTF. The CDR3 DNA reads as TGTGCCAGCTCACCAACGGGATCCACTAACTATGGCTACACCTTC.

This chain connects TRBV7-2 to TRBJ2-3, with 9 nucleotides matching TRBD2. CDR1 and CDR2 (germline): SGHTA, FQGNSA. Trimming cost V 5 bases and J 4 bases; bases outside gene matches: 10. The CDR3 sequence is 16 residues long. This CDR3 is CASSPTRGGAADTQYF. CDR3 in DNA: TGTGCCAGCAGCCCGACGCGCGGGGGGGCTGCAGATACGCAGTATTTT.

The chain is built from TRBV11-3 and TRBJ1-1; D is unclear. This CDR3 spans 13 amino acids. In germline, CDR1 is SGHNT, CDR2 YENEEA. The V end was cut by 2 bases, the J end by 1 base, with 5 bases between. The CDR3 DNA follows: TGTGCCAGCAGCTTACGGGGGAACACTGAAGCTTTCTTT. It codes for CASSLRGNTEAFF. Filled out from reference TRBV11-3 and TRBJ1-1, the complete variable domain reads EAGVVQSPRYKIIEKKQPVAFWCNPISGHNTLYWYLQNLGQGPELLIRYENEEAVDDSQLPKDRFSAERLKGVDSTLKIQPAELGDSAVYLCASSLRGNTEAFFGQGTRLTVV.

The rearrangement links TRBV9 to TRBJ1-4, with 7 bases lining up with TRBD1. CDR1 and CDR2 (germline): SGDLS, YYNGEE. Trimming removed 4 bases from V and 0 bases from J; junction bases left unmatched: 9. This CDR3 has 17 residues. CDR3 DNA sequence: TGTGCCAGCAGCACTGGGACAGCCCTAGCAACTAATGAAAAACTGTTTTTT. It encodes CASSTGTALATNEKLFF. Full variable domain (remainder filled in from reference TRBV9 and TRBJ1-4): DSGVTQTPKHLITATGQRVTLRCSPRSGDLSVYWYQQSLDQGLQFLIQYYNGEERAKGNILERFSAQQFPDLHSELNLSSLELGDSALYFCASSTGTALATNEKLFFGSGTQLSVL.

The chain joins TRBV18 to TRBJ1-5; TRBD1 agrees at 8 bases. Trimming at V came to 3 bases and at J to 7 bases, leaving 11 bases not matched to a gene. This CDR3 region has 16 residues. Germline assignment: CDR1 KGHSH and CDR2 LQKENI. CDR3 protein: CASSPIPGTGKQPQHF. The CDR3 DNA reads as TGTGCCAGCTCACCTATCCCCGGGACAGGTAAACAGCCCCAGCATTTT.